The entry below describes one TCR beta chain. The sample belongs to a study of blood T cells in healthy people across ages. A second about 6 to 11 cycle PCR used barcoded and J-beta primers. TCRdb passed the 5' RACE reads through MiXCR, listing each CDR3 protein once. This sample yields some 850,000 distinct CDR3 sequences, of which roughly 25% are seen a single time; 3% belongs to the top ten. The germline CDR1 and CDR2 sequences are SQVTM and ANQGSEA. With 4 bases removed from V and 0 bases from J, the gap between germline ends came to 9 bases. The CDR3 is 14 amino acids. These data also formed part of another study, on T cells of mothers and their children.

The V gene is TRBV29-1, the J gene TRBJ1-4; D perhaps matches TRBD1 (6 bases). This clonotype was sampled from a boy between 5 and 17 years old in good health. The sequencing input was blood. CDR3 sequence: CSVGTDSTNEKLFF. The CDR3 DNA sequence: TGCAGCGTTGGGACAGATTCAACTAATGAAAAACTGTTTTTT.